This T cell receptor (beta chain) was captured by sequencing in a study of tumor-infiltrating lymphocytes in primary liver carcinoma. CDR3 length equals 16 residues. Germline V gives CDR1 SGHAT, CDR2 FQNNGV. From 20-30 mg of unsorted bulk tissue, DNA and RNA were co-extracted together. With a constant-region primer, TCR beta cDNA was made from 450 to 500 ng of total RNA. Slightly modified ARM-PCR with three nested multiplex PCR rounds yielded TCR beta libraries. For around 11 cycles apiece, the opening two PCR rounds ran with TRBV1-TRBV30 forward primers and a C-beta reverse primer. TCRdb reanalysed the multiplex PCR reads using MiXCR and keeps one entry per CDR3 protein. The sample contains some 190,000 distinct CDR3 sequences, 70% to 90% of which appear only once. With regard to this clonotype: The junction departs from the called germline gene at one end, perhaps through a read error.

V and J are TRBV11-2 and TRBJ2-3, with D possibly being TRBD2 (5 bases). This sequence originates from a man in his forties with primary liver carcinoma and hepatitis B virus infection. The sequenced material came from tumor tissue from primary liver carcinoma. The CDR3 loop reads CDSSRETRMVGDTQYF. CDR3 nucleotide sequence: TGTGACAGCAGCCGGGAAACTAGGATGGTCGGAGATACGCAGTATTTT.